These 10 T cell receptor beta chains originate from one sample sequenced in a study of cytomegalovirus exposure and HLA in healthy donors. The primer mix had 60 Vbeta and 13 Jbeta primers. The repertoire was sequenced with immunoSEQ multiplex PCR; TCRdb's copy has only in-frame clones and lacks some. This sample yields approximately 70,000 clones, of which 74% are seen a single time; 11% belongs to the top ten. Sequences were obtained from PBMCs. The receptors come from a woman aged 60 to 75 in good health and CMV-seropositive.

The chain links TRBV9 to TRBJ2-1; possible D gene TRBD2, 7 bases. Per germline, CDR1 SGDLS and CDR2 YYNGEE. This CDR3 is built from 16 residues. V was clipped by 0 bases and J by 8 bases, with 18 bases between them. The CDR3 sequence is CASSVEGWGGKDEQFF. The CDR3 DNA sequence: TGTGCCAGCAGCGTAGAAGGATGGGGGGGCAAGGATGAGCAGTTCTTC.

V usage is TRBV18 and J usage is TRBJ1-1; TRBD1 agrees at 7 bases. The V and J ends lost 2 bases and 5 bases, in that order; junction bases with no gene match: 8. Looked up from germline, CDR1 is KGHSH and CDR2 is LQKENI. The CDR3 runs 15 residues. CDR3 loop: CASSPYRGLGTEAFF. For the CDR3, the DNA is TGTGCCAGCTCACCATACAGGGGCTTGGGAACTGAAGCTTTCTTT.

The V gene is TRBV5-4, the J gene TRBJ2-1; 8 nucleotides align to TRBD1. The CDR3 loop spans 16 amino acids. V was pared by 2 bases and J by 3 bases, with 7 bases of the junction left unmatched. Germline CDR1 SGHNT, CDR2 YYREEE (reference sequence). The CDR3 nucleotides read TGTGCCAGCAGCTTCCTGACAGGGGCTAACTACAATGAGCAGTTCTTC. Protein sequence: CASSFLTGANYNEQFF.

The rearrangement joins TRBV2 to TRBJ2-5; D gene ambiguous. The V end was cut by 7 bases, the J end by 5 bases, with 14 bases between. The germline V gene has CDR1 SNHLY and CDR2 FYNNEI. The CDR3 covers 13 residues. The CDR3 here is CASNFRLGETQYF. Here the CDR3 DNA reads TGTGCCAGCAATTTCAGGCTTGGGGAGACCCAGTACTTC.

There are a few counts of this clone. This chain uses TRBV30 with TRBJ1-1, with D possibly TRBD1 on 6 matching bases. The CDR3 has 14 amino acids. V was pared by 2 bases and J by 7 bases, with 17 bases between. The germline V gene has CDR1 GTSNPN and CDR2 SVGIG (reference sequence). The CDR3 nucleotides are TGTGCCTGGAGTACAGGGTTGGGTCATAATGAAGCTTTCTTT. Protein sequence: CAWSTGLGHNEAFF.

This chain uses TRBV6-6 with TRBJ2-3; the match to TRBD2 covers 10 bases. Germline CDR1 reads MNHNY; CDR2 reads SVGAGI (reference sequence). The CDR3 is 15 residues long. The junction had 9 bases not matched to a gene; V was cut back by 6 bases and J by 6 bases. CDR3 nucleotide sequence: TGTGCCAGCAGCAAGAGCGGGGGGGCCGCGGATACGCAGTATTTT. Encoded protein: CASSKSGGAADTQYF.

In this sample, this clone turned up a few times. This chain joins TRBV6-5 and TRBJ1-1, with 7 bases that match TRBD1. V lost 6 bases to trimming and J lost 7 bases; unmatched junction nucleotides: 8. The CDR3 spans 13 residues. The germline gives CDR1 MNHEY, CDR2 SVGAGI. CDR3 sequence (DNA): TGTGCCAGCAGGTACCCAGGACAGGATGAAGCTTTCTTT. Its protein product is CASRYPGQDEAFF.

The chain employs TRBV2 and TRBJ2-3, with D maybe TRBD1 (5 bases). From germline, CDR1 is SNHLY and CDR2 FYNNEI. Trimming took 1 base from V and 1 from J, leaving 15 bases between them. CDR3 length equals 17 residues. CDR3 residues: CASSEEGRTTRTDTQYF. In DNA form, the CDR3 reads TGTGCCAGCAGTGAAGAGGGCAGGACAACCCGCACAGATACGCAGTATTTT.

This chain uses TRBV7-2 with TRBJ1-1; maybe TRBD1 (6 bases). In germline, CDR1 is SGHTA, CDR2 FQGNSA. Trimming removed 0 bases from V and 5 bases from J, with 7 bases in between. CDR3 size: 13 residues. The CDR3 bases are TGTGCCAGCAGCTTAGCTAGGGGGACTGAAGCTTTCTTT. This sequence encodes CASSLARGTEAFF.

The DNA for the CDR3 is TGTGCCAGTAGTATTGGCAGGGGAAGATTGAACACTGAAGCTTTCTTT. Its protein is CASSIGRGRLNTEAFF. V and J are TRBV19 and TRBJ1-1; tentatively, D is TRBD1 (6 bases). This CDR3 is 16 amino acids long. Germline V gene sequence: CDR1 LNHDA, CDR2 SQIVND (reference sequence). The V end was cut by 3 bases, the J end by 0 bases, with 14 bases between. Drawing the rest from reference TRBV19 and TRBJ1-1, the complete variable domain is DGGITQSPKYLFRKEGQNVTLSCEQNLNHDAMYWYRQDPGQGLRLIYYSQIVNDFQKGDIAEGYSVSREKKESFPLTVTSAQKNPTAFYLCASSIGRGRLNTEAFFGQGTRLTVV.